The rows below give T cell receptor beta chains drawn from one sample of a study of T cell repertoires in ileal Crohn's disease. The protocol was immunoSEQ multiplex PCR, while the TCRdb copy is restricted to in-frame clones and leaves out a portion. This sample has some 14,000 clones, with over 70% found just once. Sequencing used ileal tissue. The receptors stem from an adult with Crohn's disease. The conserved cysteine and the conserved F or W are not part of the CDR3 here. The D gene is left open where the match is weak.

>-|TRBV19
ASSAGVRQPQH
>-|TRBV9
ASSAPLWGGYT
>-|TRBV19
ASSTRGRPNQVQH
>-|TRBV30
AWSPGHNEKLF
>-|TRBV18
ASSSTASDEQF
>TRBD2|TRBV10-3
AISDQAGQQY
>TRBD1|TRBV6-5
ASSYDRGVLRETQY
>-|TRBV5-1
ASSQRGGNTEAF
>-|TRBV5-4
ASSAPGSSGELF
>TRBD2|TRBV27
ASSPGLAGGDTQY
>TRBD2|TRBV6-5
ASSGRGFASYEQY
>TRBD2|TRBV5-1
ASSPTGGTGANVLT
>TRBD1|TRBV7-2
ASRVTGVASGELF
>TRBD2|TRBV19
ASSQLAGGPDEQF
>TRBD2|TRBV9
ASSVGSGGAGEQY
>-|TRBV30
AWSPRWQTNEKLF
>-|TRBV4-3
ASSQDSGATEAF
>TRBD2|TRBV6-1
ASRPHLAGVGEQF
>-|TRBV5-6
ASSLGGSNYGYT
>TRBD1|TRBV6-1
ASSEVTGEVQPQH